This paragraph covers one T cell receptor (beta chain) sequence. Its target is not known. The entry originates in a study of siplizumab effects on memory and regulatory T cells. Overall study findings and caveats: The naive T cell population seemed more diverse than memory cells and seemed a major contributor to the alloresponse.

Germline V gives CDR1 SGHVS, CDR2 FQNEAQ. The CDR3 extends over 14 amino acids. V gave up 4 bases and J gave up 10 bases, with 17 bases separating them. Assay used: immunoSEQ multiplex PCR; TCRdb lists only in-frame clones, some missing. The sample holds about 100,000 clones; around 90% are singletons and the top ten take about 0.15%. Sequenced input: CD4+ T cells sorted from blood. V gene TRBV7-8 combines with J gene TRBJ2-1; D may be TRBD2 (6 bases). The clonotype was recovered from a human donor in good health. The CDR3 DNA reads TGTGCCAGCAGCTCGGGCGGAGGGACCGGGGAGCAGTTCTTC. Protein sequence: CASSSGGGTGEQFF.